This TCR beta chain was found in a study of T cells after yellow fever vaccination. Study results and caveats: Abundant clonotypes from the bulk population could get into FACS-sorted repertoires as contaminants. Reappearance after the booster was observed for most primary-vaccination clones (about 96% CD4, roughly 90% CD8).

The CDR3 has 17 amino acids. In germline, CDR1 is SGDLS, CDR2 YYNGEE. The ends lost 0 bases at V and 2 bases at J; junction bases unmatched: 8. Production of TCR cDNA was by 5'RACE template switching, which also added a universal primer site and UMIs. One entry per CDR3 protein, called by TCRdb with MiXCR from the 5' RACE reads. The table has about 260,000 distinct CDR3 sequences, around 5.3% seen once. Worth noting for this clonotype: The antigen is unknown.

The source material was CD4+ T cells sorted from PBMCs, sampled on the day of the yellow fever booster vaccination. This clonotype was sampled from a man between 18 and 29 years old who received the YFV17D yellow fever vaccine. The J gene is TRBJ2-5, the V gene TRBV9, with 9 positions matching TRBD2. CDR3 protein: CASSVGILAGLQETQYF. The CDR3 region has the DNA TGTGCCAGCAGCGTAGGGATCCTAGCGGGGTTACAAGAGACCCAGTACTTC.